Below, 14 T cell receptor beta chains from the same sample are listed, as sequenced in a study of blood T cell repertoires in COVID-19. The data were produced by immunoSEQ multiplex PCR, yet TCRdb's version contains in-frame clones alone and is incomplete. The sample includes some 220,000 clones, less than 85% of them seen just once. The material sequenced was peripheral blood. The receptors here all came from a woman in her seventies with acute or convalescent COVID-19.

This chain connects TRBV5-1 to TRBJ2-7; TRBD1 matches at 9 bases. This CDR3 contains 15 residues. V gave up 5 bases and J gave up 5 bases; unmatched junction bases: 11. CDR1 is SGHRS, CDR2 YFSETQ, per germline. CDR3 loop: CASRTGQGSHNEQYF. CDR3 nucleotide sequence: TGCGCCAGCAGGACCGGACAGGGGTCCCATAACGAGCAGTACTTC.

The chain has TRBV25-1 and TRBJ2-2; tentative D call: TRBD2 (7 bases). V shed 6 bases and J shed 8 bases, with 22 bases lying between them. The CDR3 has 16 residues. Per the germline V gene, CDR1 is MGHDK and CDR2 is SYGVNS. The CDR3 here is CASSLGGARTRGELFF. CDR3 coding DNA: TGTGCCAGCAGCTTGGGGGGGGCGAGGACTCGAGGGGAGCTGTTTTTT. The whole variable domain, remainder taken from reference TRBV25-1 and TRBJ2-2, is EADIYQTPRYLVIGTGKKITLECSQTMGHDKMYWYQQDPGMELHLIHYSYGVNSTEKGDLSSESTVSRIRTEHFPLTLESARPSHTSQYLCASSLGGARTRGELFFGEGSRLTVL.

CDR3 amino acids: CASREGGGGNYGYTF. For the CDR3, the DNA is TGTGCCAGTAGGGAAGGCGGGGGAGGCAACTATGGCTACACCTTC. The V and J genes are TRBV19 and TRBJ1-2, with a possible D match to TRBD1 (5 bases). The germline gives CDR1 LNHDA, CDR2 SQIVND (reference sequence). V was clipped by 6 bases and J by 2 bases, with 16 bases between them. The CDR3 spans 15 residues.

V usage is TRBV2 and J usage is TRBJ2-5; 7 bases align to TRBD1. The germline V gene encodes CDR1 SNHLY and CDR2 FYNNEI. Unmatched junction bases numbered 6, after V lost 6 bases and J lost 5 bases. This CDR3 has 13 residues. The CDR3 protein is CASSGQVRETQYF. Written as DNA, the CDR3 is TGTGCCAGCAGCGGACAGGTTCGGGAGACCCAGTACTTC.

This clone was recorded only once. The rearrangement uses TRBV7-2 and TRBJ1-2, with D perhaps TRBD1 (6 bases). Germline V CDR1 and CDR2: SGHTA, FQGNSA. The CDR3 is 15 residues long. V was shortened by 5 bases and J by 2 bases, with 15 bases between the two germline ends. As DNA, the CDR3 is TGTGCCAGCAGCCTCCAGGCAGGGGAAAACTATGGCTACACCTTC. Its protein is CASSLQAGENYGYTF.

This clone occurred once. This chain uses TRBV2 with TRBJ1-6; 10 bases fit TRBD1. This CDR3 comprises 17 residues. The J segment lost 7 bases and the V segment lost 5 bases, leaving 11 bases of the junction unmatched. Looked up from germline, CDR1 is SNHLY and CDR2 is FYNNEI. CDR3 nucleotide sequence: TGTGCCAGCAGTTTTCGGCTGACAGGGGGCGCAAATTCACCCCTCCACTTT. Translation gives CASSFRLTGGANSPLHF.

The chain is built from TRBV5-1 and TRBJ2-2, with 10 bases lining up with TRBD1. CDR1 and CDR2 from the germline V gene are SGHRS and YFSETQ. V lost 1 base and J lost 5; bases outside the gene matches: 2. The CDR3 covers 15 residues. This chain's CDR3 is CASSLLGQGTGELFF. CDR3 DNA: TGCGCCAGCAGCTTGTTGGGACAGGGGACCGGGGAGCTGTTTTTT.

The chain combines TRBV18 with TRBJ2-5; 9 bases match TRBD1. V dropped 2 bases and J dropped 4; count of bases not matched to a gene: 5. The CDR3 length is 15 residues. From germline, CDR1 is KGHSH and CDR2 LQKENI. The CDR3 reads CASSPGTGGAETQYF. The CDR3 DNA reads TGTGCCAGCTCACCAGGTACAGGGGGCGCAGAGACCCAGTACTTC.

V gene TRBV7-3 combines with J gene TRBJ2-7; 8 positions agree with TRBD2. The CDR3 consists of 15 residues. Germline lookup yields CDR1 SGHTA and CDR2 FQGTGA. Losses at the gene ends were 1 base for V and 3 bases for J; bases not matched to a gene: 5. The DNA of the CDR3 is TGTGCCAGCAGCTTAAAGGCGGGGGGTTTCTACGAGCAGTACTTC. Protein sequence: CASSLKAGGFYEQYF.

V gene TRBV6-5 combines with J gene TRBJ1-6, with D perhaps matching TRBD1 (6 bases). The germline V gene has CDR1 MNHEY and CDR2 SVGAGI. Trimming took off 6 bases at V and 10 bases at J, with 13 bases between the two ends. The CDR3 contains 13 residues. CDR3 bases: TGTGCCAGCAGACTCGACACAGGGTCACCCCTCCACTTT. This codes for CASRLDTGSPLHF.

The rearrangement joins TRBV15 to TRBJ2-1; tentative D call: TRBD2 (5 bases). This CDR3 spans 12 amino acids. CDR1 is LNHNV and CDR2 is YYDKDF in the germline V gene (reference sequence). V lost 0 bases, J lost 9 bases, and 6 bases lay in between. The CDR3 loop reads CATSREGSEQFF. In DNA, the CDR3 is TGTGCCACCAGCAGAGAGGGGAGTGAGCAGTTCTTC.

The chain links TRBV7-8 to TRBJ1-1; possibly TRBD1 for D (6 bases). CDR1 is SGHVS, CDR2 FQNEAQ, per germline. The V gene lost 0 bases and the J gene lost 6 bases, with 14 bases spanning the gap. The CDR3 is 15 residues long. CDR3 sequence: CASSLARQGRAEAFF. The CDR3 DNA sequence: TGTGCCAGCAGCTTAGCGAGGCAGGGGAGGGCTGAAGCTTTCTTT. Full variable domain (missing parts from reference TRBV7-8 and TRBJ1-1): GAGVSQSPRYKVAKRGQDVALRCDPISGHVSLFWYQQALGQGPEFLTYFQNEAQLDKSGLPSDRFFAERPEGSVSTLKIQRTQQEDSAVYLCASSLARQGRAEAFFGQGTRLTVV.

The chain couples TRBV11-3 to TRBJ2-1, with unresolved D. V was clipped by 1 base and J by 5 bases, with 6 bases between them. Germline loops: CDR1 SGHNT, CDR2 YENEEA. CDR3 size: 13 residues. The CDR3 reads CASSLGSNNEQFF. CDR3 nucleotide sequence: TGTGCCAGCAGCTTAGGAAGCAACAATGAGCAGTTCTTC.

CDR3 in amino acids: CASSPRVNGELFF. CDR3 bases: TGTGCCAGCAGCCCCAGGGTAAACGGGGAGCTGTTTTTT. The chain has TRBV11-3 and TRBJ2-2, with D maybe TRBD1 (5 bases). V was trimmed by 5 bases and J by 7 bases, leaving 11 bases between them. Germline V gene sequence: CDR1 SGHNT, CDR2 YENEEA. The CDR3 spans 13 residues.